These T cell receptor beta chains were read from a single sample in a study of T-cell reconstitution after alpha-beta-depleted transplantation in children. TCRdb passed the PCR reads through MiXCR, listing each CDR3 protein once. The table records hundreds of thousands of distinct CDR3 sequences, around 25% of them present only once. The sample here was PBMCs, taken before TCRalphabeta/CD19-depleted stem cell transplant. Receptors were obtained from a girl aged 2-10 years with Fanconi anemia, due to receive a stem cell transplant. Each CDR3 is given with its conserved first and last residue. The order of the fields is CDR3 length, D gene, V gene, clone size, J gene, CDR3 protein, CDR3 DNA. D genes are given only for firm matches. Size is stated for part of the rows, as once, few or many counts, or as a class when the clone is expanded.

len: 15; d_gene: .; v_gene: TRBV27; abundance: many; j_gene: TRBJ2-7; CDR3aa: CASSYRDPSSYEQYF; CDR3nt: TGTGCCAGCAGCTATCGGGATCCCAGCTCCTACGAGCAGTACTTC
len: 12; d_gene: .; v_gene: TRBV29-1; abundance: many; j_gene: TRBJ2-3; CDR3aa: CSVDWGRDTQYF; CDR3nt: TGCAGCGTTGATTGGGGCAGAGATACGCAGTATTTT
len: 15; d_gene: .; v_gene: TRBV28; abundance: .; j_gene: TRBJ2-7; CDR3aa: CASSFSRTAAYEQYF; CDR3nt: TGTGCCAGCAGTTTTTCGAGGACAGCCGCCTACGAGCAGTACTTC
len: 14; d_gene: .; v_gene: TRBV5-1; abundance: .; j_gene: TRBJ2-1; CDR3aa: CASSSGIPYNEQFF; CDR3nt: TGCGCCAGCAGCTCCGGGATCCCCTACAATGAGCAGTTCTTC
len: 15; d_gene: TRBD2; v_gene: TRBV20-1; abundance: many; j_gene: TRBJ2-1; CDR3aa: CSALRRTSGYNEQFF; CDR3nt: TGCAGTGCTCTAAGACGGACTAGCGGCTACAATGAGCAGTTCTTC
len: 15; d_gene: TRBD2; v_gene: TRBV5-1; abundance: many; j_gene: TRBJ2-1; CDR3aa: CASRGLAGEYNEQFF; CDR3nt: TGCGCCAGCAGGGGACTAGCGGGGGAGTACAATGAGCAGTTCTTC
len: 16; d_gene: TRBD2; v_gene: TRBV3-1; abundance: .; j_gene: TRBJ2-1; CDR3aa: CASSQDGLAGANEQFF; CDR3nt: TGTGCCAGCAGCCAAGACGGACTAGCGGGAGCTAATGAGCAGTTCTTC
len: 13; d_gene: .; v_gene: TRBV28; abundance: many; j_gene: TRBJ2-4; CDR3aa: CASSWSGKNIQYF; CDR3nt: TGTGCCAGCAGTTGGAGCGGGAAAAACATTCAGTACTTC
len: 15; d_gene: TRBD1; v_gene: TRBV6-1; abundance: .; j_gene: TRBJ2-7; CDR3aa: CASKPPGQGQYEQYF; CDR3nt: TGTGCCAGCAAACCTCCGGGACAGGGACAATACGAGCAGTACTTC
len: 17; d_gene: .; v_gene: TRBV19; abundance: many; j_gene: TRBJ1-2; CDR3aa: CASNDAGNGRWNYGYTF; CDR3nt: TGTGCCAGTAACGATGCGGGGAATGGGCGTTGGAACTATGGCTACACCTTC
len: 17; d_gene: TRBD1; v_gene: TRBV6-5; abundance: .; j_gene: TRBJ2-1; CDR3aa: CASSSPRGPSSYNEQFF; CDR3nt: TGTGCCAGCAGTTCACCCAGGGGGCCTAGCTCCTACAATGAGCAGTTCTTC
len: 12; d_gene: .; v_gene: TRBV29-1; abundance: many; j_gene: TRBJ2-5; CDR3aa: CSVDTRRETQYF; CDR3nt: TGCAGCGTTGATACTCGGCGGGAGACCCAGTACTTC
len: 13; d_gene: .; v_gene: TRBV7-6; abundance: few; j_gene: TRBJ2-2; CDR3aa: CASSLADHPELFF; CDR3nt: TGTGCCAGCAGCTTAGCGGACCACCCGGAGCTGTTTTTT
len: 15; d_gene: .; v_gene: TRBV7-9; abundance: .; j_gene: TRBJ2-1; CDR3aa: CASSLGPTSDNEQFF; CDR3nt: TGTGCCAGCAGCTTAGGTCCGACTAGTGACAATGAGCAGTTCTTC
len: 12; d_gene: .; v_gene: TRBV9; abundance: many; j_gene: TRBJ2-3; CDR3aa: CASSGSTDTQYF; CDR3nt: TGTGCCAGCAGCGGGAGCACAGATACGCAGTATTTT